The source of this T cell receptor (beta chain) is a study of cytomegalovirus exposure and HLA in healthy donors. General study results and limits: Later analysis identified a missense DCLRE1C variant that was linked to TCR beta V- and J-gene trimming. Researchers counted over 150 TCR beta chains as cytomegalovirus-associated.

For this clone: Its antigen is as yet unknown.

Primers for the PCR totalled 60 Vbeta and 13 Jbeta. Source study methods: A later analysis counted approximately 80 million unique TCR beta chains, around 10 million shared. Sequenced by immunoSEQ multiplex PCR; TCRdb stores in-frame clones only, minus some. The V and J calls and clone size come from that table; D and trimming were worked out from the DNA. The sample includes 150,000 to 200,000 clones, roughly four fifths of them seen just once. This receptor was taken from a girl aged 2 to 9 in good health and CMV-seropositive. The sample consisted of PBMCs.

In nucleotides, the CDR3 is TGTGCCAGCAGTTTAGGACAGGGTAGGACAGATACGCAGTATTTT. Its protein is CASSLGQGRTDTQYF. This chain joins TRBV27 and TRBJ2-3; 8 bases fit TRBD1. Germline loops: CDR1 MNHEY, CDR2 SMNVEV (reference sequence). CDR3 length equals 15 residues. After removal of 2 bases from V and 3 bases from J, the junction contained 4 bases not matched to a gene.